This T cell receptor (beta chain) was identified in a study of T-cell memory formation after mild COVID-19 (dated by TCRdb to the early 2020s). General notes on the study: TCR sequence clusters from the two donors were found to be largely donor specific. Longitudinal TCRalpha and TCRbeta repertoire sequencing tracked T-cell clones expanding and contracting after mild COVID-19 in two donors. The cohort was made up of two young adult volunteers, one female and one male, who were previously healthy. The research as a whole found: Only a couple of mild cases were covered by the study, and larger cohorts that include severe cases with pre-infection samples were considered necessary. Contracting CD4+ clones were found mainly in CM and EM memory subsets, while CD8+ clones were enriched in EMRA. Clones contracting from day 15 to 85 had balanced CD4/CD8 phenotypes, while a second wave expanding from day 15 to 37 was biased towards CD4+. Some responding clones were detected in pre-infection memory, suggesting pre-existing cross-reactive memory T cells joined the SARS-CoV-2 response. SARS-CoV-2 specificity of the second-wave clones peaking on day 37 was not confirmed.

PBMCs were isolated by Ficoll-Paque density gradient centrifugation. The sequencer listed for this sample is Illumina NovaSeq 6000. Using 5'RACE with constant-segment primers, TCRalpha and TCRbeta cDNA libraries were constructed, with sample barcodes and unique molecular identifiers added in the process. Trizol reagent was used to extract RNA from every sample. Amplification of the libraries took two PCR steps, and the second step added a second sample barcode plus Illumina TruSeq adapters. The libraries were sequenced on an Illumina NovaSeq using 2 x 150 bp paired-end reads. From the authors' description of their analysis: With migec v1.2.7, reads were demultiplexed and then collapsed into UMI-guided consensus sequences. Using mixcr v2.1.11, UMI consensuses were aligned to TRA and TRB V and J templates and then assembled into clonotypes. Clonotypes were classified as expanded or contracted when called significant by both edgeR and NoisET, with noise models trained on biological replicates. For edgeR calls, the cutoffs were a false discovery rate-adjusted p below 0.01 and a log2 fold-change threshold of 1. PCA with hierarchical clustering of max-normalized trajectories of the 1000 most abundant clonotypes was used as exploratory dynamics analysis. Each responding clone was given a CD4 or CD8 phenotype based on the CD4+ and CD8+ repertoires, which had been sequenced separately. TCRdb reran the public reads through fastp at Q25 and MiXCR, keeping productive beta chains. Rows merge per CDR3 protein into single entries with the most common DNA and genes. These V and J calls originate from TCRdb's pipeline instead of the authors' own analysis. This sample is represented by 470,000 or so distinct CDR3 sequences; 20% to 30% of them were singletons. The leading ten clones occupy around 12% of the sample.

V is clipped by 2 bases and J by 5 bases, and the sequence between their germline boundaries is 15 bases long. According to the germline V gene, CDR1 reads SGHTA and CDR2 reads FQGNSA. From cysteine to phenylalanine, the CDR3 is 16 amino acids long. Left in the record is the CDR3 DNA by itself, 48 bases read in frame from the first base. On this clonotype itself: Its antigen is still unknown. Nothing much larger sits one base from this clone, and base qualities are not available.

This sequence originates from an adult woman who had mild COVID-19 (a few samples of this study predate the infection). The sample titles of this study are shuffled in the database, so cell type and time point are left out; the donor was told from shared clones. The sample consisted of PBMCs or a T cell subset sorted from them (not recorded which). The sequence joins TRBV7-2 to TRBJ2-2; a tentative D call is TRBD2 (6 bases match). CDR3 reads: CASSLSRGGWTGELFF. At the DNA level, the sequence is TGTGCCAGCAGCTTAAGTCGGGGAGGTTGGACCGGGGAGCTGTTTTTT.